This T cell receptor beta chain is from a study of glioma-infiltrating T cells. The CDR3 runs to 16 residues. Looked up from germline, CDR1 is SNHLY and CDR2 is FYNNEI. Using RNA template, CDR3s of TCR alpha and beta were amplified with iRepertoire arm-PCR. MiXCR was run by TCRdb on the multiplex PCR reads, yielding one entry per CDR3 protein. The top ten hold around 12% of the sample, which has 300,000 to 450,000 distinct CDR3 sequences, more than 35% seen once. The sample holds one count of this clonotype. A read error may produce the germline difference seen at one junction end. Sequenced sample: glioma tissue, nonneoplastic brain tissue, or PBMCs (not recorded which). This TCR was recovered from a human donor with low-grade glioma or glioblastoma, undergoing nonglioma brain surgery, or in good health (not recorded which). The chain uses TRBV2 and TRBJ1-4; 7 bases agree with TRBD1. CDR3 in DNA: TGTGCCAGCAGTTTCCCACCGGGACAGATTTATGAGAAACTGTTTTTT. Translating gives CASSFPPGQIYEKLFF.